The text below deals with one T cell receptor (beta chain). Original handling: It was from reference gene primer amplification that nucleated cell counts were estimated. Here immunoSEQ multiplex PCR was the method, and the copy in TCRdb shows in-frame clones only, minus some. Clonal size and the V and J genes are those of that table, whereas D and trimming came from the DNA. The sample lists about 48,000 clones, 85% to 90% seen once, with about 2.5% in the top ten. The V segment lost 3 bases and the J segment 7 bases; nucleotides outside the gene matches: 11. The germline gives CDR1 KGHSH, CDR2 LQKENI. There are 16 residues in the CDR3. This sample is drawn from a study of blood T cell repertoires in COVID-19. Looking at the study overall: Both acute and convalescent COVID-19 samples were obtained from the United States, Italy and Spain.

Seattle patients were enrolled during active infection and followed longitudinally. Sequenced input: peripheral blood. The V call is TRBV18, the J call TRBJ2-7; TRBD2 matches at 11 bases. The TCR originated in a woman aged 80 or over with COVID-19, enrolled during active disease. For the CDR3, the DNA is TGTGCCAGCTCACCCCCCGGACTAGCGGGTGGAGGGGAGCAGTACTTC. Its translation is CASSPPGLAGGGEQYF.